This T cell receptor (beta chain) derives from a study of blood T cell repertoires in COVID-19 (dated by TCRdb to about 2020). Turning to the overall study: Collaborator samples came from the United States, Italy and Spain and covered acute and convalescent phases of COVID-19. The prospective study material was composed of cDNA or gDNA derived from T cells, B-cell-depleted T cells, or PBMCs. Deeply sampled blood TCRbeta repertoires from subjects exposed to, actively infected with, or recovered from COVID-19 were included in the dataset. The repertoires were released in a freely available public database meant as a resource for research on the immune response to SARS-CoV-2. The samples were drawn from the first 160 participants of the ongoing ImmuneRACE study and from 1,254 subjects provided by 6 global collaborators. Sample metadata almost always included a de-identified subject ID, COVID-19 status, age in years and sex. Where available, HLA class I and class II types were taken from metadata supplied by the sample provider and were not determined by assay-based typing. What the authors observed across the whole study: How much clinical and demographic metadata was included differed by source and by participant, and the metadata was provided uncurated.

The CDR3 has 13 amino acids, counting the end cysteine and phenylalanine. Only CDR3 DNA is held: 39 bases, read in frame from base 1. CDR1 and CDR2, looked up from the germline V gene, are KGHDR and SFDVKD. Deletion took 1 base off V and 4 bases off J, with a span of 4 bases between the germline ends. At one collaborating source in Seattle, patients were enrolled during active infection and were followed longitudinally through the course of disease. The collaborating institutions used their own protocols to collect whole blood in K2EDTA tubes. For TCRbeta analysis, collaborators shipped samples in one of three forms: frozen whole blood, isolated PBMCs, or DNA extracted from either of those sample types. About this clone: Which antigen it targets is not known. Base qualities were left out, and no much larger clone turns up one base away. In the same sample, other DNA sequences code for this CDR3.

TCRbeta CDR3 regions were amplified from genomic DNA using the immunoSEQ Assay, a bias-controlled multiplex PCR. The authors' pipeline ran thus. Nucleated cell counts per sample were estimated from amplification of reference gene primers within the assay. To quantify the absolute abundance of each unique TCRbeta CDR3 rearrangement, sequence reads were collapsed and filtered. For each sample, productive Simpson clonality was calculated as the square root of Simpson's diversity index over productive rearrangements. Not all clones reach the TCRdb copy of this immuneACCESS table, which keeps in-frame sequences only. Checked studies attribute under half of the gap to unresolved V genes and leave the rest unexplained. Clonal size and the V and J genes are those of that table, whereas D and trimming came from the DNA. For this sample the table gives some 390,000 clones, of which approximately 89% were detected only once. The biggest ten clones account for roughly 2.1% of the sample.

Rearrangement joined TRBV24-1 to TRBJ1-5; confidence is insufficient to name the D gene. The material sequenced was peripheral blood. The receptor comes from a woman aged 60 to 75 with COVID-19, enrolled during active disease. The nucleotide sequence reads TGTGCCACCAGTGATTTTAGAAATCAGCCCCAGCATTTT. Translated, it gives CATSDFRNQPQHF.